This T cell receptor beta chain was sequenced for a study of PD-L1 blockade in urothelial cancer. Study-level information: Starting in 2014, patients were given atezolizumab (1,200 mg intravenously every 3 weeks).

Stated time point: pretreatment peripheral blood. Sequenced by immunoSEQ multiplex PCR; TCRdb stores in-frame clones only, minus some. Of 60,000 to 75,000 clones listed, around 88% are singletons. V shed 5 bases and J shed 6 bases, with 11 bases lying between them. CDR3 length: 13 amino acids. Germline loops: CDR1 SGHRS, CDR2 YFSETQ. The table lists this clone with a count of one. This TCR was sampled from a man between 60 and 75 years old with urothelial cancer. The sequences come from PBMCs, collected around atezolizumab (anti-PD-L1) treatment. The chain links TRBV5-1 to TRBJ2-2; D may be TRBD1 (5 bases). CDR3 DNA: TGCGCCAGCAGTTTTCAGGGTTCCGGGGAGCTGTTTTTT. Encoded protein: CASSFQGSGELFF.